Reported below is one TCR beta chain. Its antigen is currently unknown. The sample belongs to a study of OX40 agonist ivuxolimab in advanced cancers. Overall study context: Every 2 weeks, ivuxolimab was infused into the patients intravenously at between 0.01 and 10 mg/kg. Study-wide findings and caveats: The study found among the lowest clonal expansion in partial responders at 0.1-3.0 mg/kg.

Here immunoSEQ multiplex PCR was the method, and the copy in TCRdb shows in-frame clones only, minus some. The sample holds about 110,000 clones, more than 85% seen once. This CDR3 spans 15 amino acids. CDR1 is LNHNV, CDR2 YYDKDF, per germline (reference sequence). The V end was cut by 2 bases, the J end by 5 bases, with 15 bases between. This clonotype was sampled from an adult with an advanced solid tumor such as melanoma, head and neck, liver or kidney cancer. The sequencing used CD4+ or CD8+ T cells sorted from blood, collected in a trial of the OX40 agonist ivuxolimab. The chain recombines TRBV15 with TRBJ2-5; either TRBD1 or TRBD2 may supply D (5 bases each). This CDR3 is CATSRPGALGETQYF. The CDR3 nucleotides are TGTGCCACCAGCAGACCCGGGGCCCTAGGGGAGACCCAGTACTTC.